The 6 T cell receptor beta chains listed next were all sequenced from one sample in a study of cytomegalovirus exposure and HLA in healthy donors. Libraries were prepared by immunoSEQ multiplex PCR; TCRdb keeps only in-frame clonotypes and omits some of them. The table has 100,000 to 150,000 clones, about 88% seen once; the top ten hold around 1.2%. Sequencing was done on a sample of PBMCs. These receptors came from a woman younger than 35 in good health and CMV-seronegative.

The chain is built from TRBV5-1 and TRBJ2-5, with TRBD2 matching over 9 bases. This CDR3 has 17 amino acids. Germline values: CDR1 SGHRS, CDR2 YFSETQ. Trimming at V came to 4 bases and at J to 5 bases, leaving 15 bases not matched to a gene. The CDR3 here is CASSKGGLAGPWETQYF. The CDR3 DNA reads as TGCGCCAGCAGCAAGGGTGGTCTAGCGGGACCCTGGGAGACCCAGTACTTC.

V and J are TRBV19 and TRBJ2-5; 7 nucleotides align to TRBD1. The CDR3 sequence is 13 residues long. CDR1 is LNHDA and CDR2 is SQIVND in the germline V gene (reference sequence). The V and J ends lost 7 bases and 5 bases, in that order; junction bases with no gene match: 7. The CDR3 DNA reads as TGTGCCAGTACCACAGGGGATCGGGAGACCCAGTACTTC. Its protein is CASTTGDRETQYF.

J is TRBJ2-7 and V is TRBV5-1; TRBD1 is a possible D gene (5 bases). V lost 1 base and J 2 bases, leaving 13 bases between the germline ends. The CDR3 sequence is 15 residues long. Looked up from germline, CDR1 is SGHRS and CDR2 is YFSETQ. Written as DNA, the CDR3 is TGCGCCAGCAGCTTGACAGGTTCTTTTACCTACGAGCAGTACTTC. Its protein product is CASSLTGSFTYEQYF.

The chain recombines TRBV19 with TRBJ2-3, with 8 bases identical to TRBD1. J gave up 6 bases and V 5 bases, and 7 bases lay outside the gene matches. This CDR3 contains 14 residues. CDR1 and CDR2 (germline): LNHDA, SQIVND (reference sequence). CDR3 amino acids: CASSPGQGLDTQYF. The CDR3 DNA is TGTGCCAGTAGTCCTGGACAGGGTTTGGATACGCAGTATTTT.

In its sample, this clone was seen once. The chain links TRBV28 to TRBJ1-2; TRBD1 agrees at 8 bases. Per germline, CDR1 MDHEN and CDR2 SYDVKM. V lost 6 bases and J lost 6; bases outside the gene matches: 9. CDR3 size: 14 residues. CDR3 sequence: CASRTPTGADGYTF. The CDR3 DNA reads TGTGCCAGCAGGACGCCGACAGGGGCTGATGGCTACACCTTC.

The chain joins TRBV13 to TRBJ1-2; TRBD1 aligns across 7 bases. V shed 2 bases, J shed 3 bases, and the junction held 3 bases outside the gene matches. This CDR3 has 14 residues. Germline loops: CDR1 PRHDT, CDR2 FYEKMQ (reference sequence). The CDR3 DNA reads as TGTGCCAGCAGCTTAACAGGGGCGCACTATGGCTACACCTTC. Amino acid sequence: CASSLTGAHYGYTF.